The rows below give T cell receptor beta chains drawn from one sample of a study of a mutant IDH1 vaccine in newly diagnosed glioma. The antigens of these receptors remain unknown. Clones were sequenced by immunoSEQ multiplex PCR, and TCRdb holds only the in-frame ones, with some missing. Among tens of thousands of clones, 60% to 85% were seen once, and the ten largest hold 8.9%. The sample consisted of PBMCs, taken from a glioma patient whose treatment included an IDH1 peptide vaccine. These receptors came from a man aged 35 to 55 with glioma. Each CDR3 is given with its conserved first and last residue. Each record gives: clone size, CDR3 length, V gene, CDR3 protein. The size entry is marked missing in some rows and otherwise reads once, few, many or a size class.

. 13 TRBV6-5 CASSGPGQREQYF
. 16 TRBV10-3 CAISSNRVKTNSPLHF
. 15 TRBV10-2 CASSVNSGKEETQYF
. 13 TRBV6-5 CASSFPAADTQYF
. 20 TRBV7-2 CASSLAQTGTGVFGNQPQHF
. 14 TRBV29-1 CSVVGTSGSYEQYF
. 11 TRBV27 CASSSELKQYF
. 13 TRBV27 CASSYADGGEQFF
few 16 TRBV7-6 CASSFVGLAGTGELFF
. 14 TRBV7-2 CASSLGGSSDTQYF
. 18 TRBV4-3 CASSQDPVVGGSYNEQFF
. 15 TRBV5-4 CASSTKTVLNTEAFF
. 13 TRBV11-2 CASSSTGSYEQYF